This T cell receptor beta chain was retrieved from a study of T-cell reconstitution after alpha-beta-depleted transplantation in children. General study points: Newly produced T cells mostly provided counts and TCRbeta diversity after one year, as hyperexpanded clones declined. Recipient T cells and thymic progenitors that survived were the source of the high TCRbeta diversity seen at day 60 in some patients.

This clonotype appeared many times. Its matching antigen is unknown. Losses at the gene ends were 1 base for V and 6 bases for J; bases not matched to a gene: 7. This CDR3 is 16 amino acids long. CDR1 and CDR2 from the germline V gene are SGHAT and FQNNGV. Unique molecular identifiers were incorporated during preparation of the TCRbeta library. TCRdb redid the calling of the PCR reads with MiXCR, one entry per CDR3 protein. Of about 300,000 distinct CDR3 sequences detected, roughly a tenth appear once; the ten largest clones hold roughly 7%. The chain has TRBV11-2 and TRBJ2-1, with 9 bases fitting TRBD2. The input for sequencing was PBMCs, taken before TCRalphabeta/CD19-depleted stem cell transplant. This receptor was obtained from a boy younger than two with acute myeloid leukemia, due to receive a stem cell transplant. The CDR3 loop reads CASSLGPGLAGNEQFF. CDR3 in DNA: TGTGCCAGCAGCTTAGGGCCGGGACTAGCAGGCAATGAGCAGTTCTTC.